Following are 27 T cell receptor beta chains from one sample sequenced in a study of T-cell memory formation after mild COVID-19. Each CDR3 protein is one row after TCRdb ran MiXCR on the 5' RACE reads. Seen here are approximately 350,000 distinct CDR3 sequences, approximately 15% observed once, and the top ten hold around a fifth. Sequencing was done on a sample of PBMCs or a T cell subset sorted from them (not recorded which). The receptors here all came from a man between 18 and 29 years old who had mild COVID-19 (a few samples of this study predate the infection). Cell type and time point are not known.

The CDR3: CASSQVGATADTQYF. CDR3 bases: TGTGCCAGCAGCCAAGTCGGGGCGACGGCAGATACGCAGTATTTT. V gene TRBV4-2 combines with J gene TRBJ2-3; D might be TRBD1 or TRBD2, each matching 5 bases. V gave up 1 base and J gave up 4 bases, with 12 bases separating them. Germline lookup yields CDR1 LGHNA and CDR2 YNFKEQ. CDR3 size: 15 residues.

The chain couples TRBV28 to TRBJ1-5; a weak D match, TRBD1 (5 bases). The CDR3 consists of 15 residues. Germline V CDR1 and CDR2: MDHEN, SYDVKM. The V gene lost 4 bases and the J gene lost 7 bases, with 17 bases spanning the gap. CDR3 nucleotide sequence: TGTGCCAGCAGTTCTCGACAGAGACGGGGGCAGCCCCAGCATTTT. It specifies CASSSRQRRGQPQHF. Combining the CDR3 with reference TRBV28 and TRBJ1-5 gives the whole variable domain DVKVTQSSRYLVKRTGEKVFLECVQDMDHENMFWYRQDPGLGLRLIYFSYDVKMKEKGDIPEGYSVSREKKERFSLILESASTNQTSMYLCASSSRQRRGQPQHFGDGTRLSIL.

On this clonotype itself: This may arise from a read error, as a much more abundant clone is one base away. The chain uses TRBV6-6 and TRBJ1-5; TRBD1 aligns across 7 bases. The CDR3 contains 14 residues. Looked up from germline, CDR1 is MNHNY and CDR2 is SVGAGI (reference sequence). J was trimmed by 5 bases and V by 6 bases; bases with no gene match: 7. The CDR3 bases are TGTGCCAGCAGACTCCGACAGGGCGATCAGCCCCAGCATTTT. Its protein product is CASRLRQGDQPQHF.

This clonotype was detected only once. This chain joins TRBV30 and TRBJ1-3, with D uncertain. Germline CDR1 and CDR2: GTSNPN and SVGIG (reference sequence). The germline V and J ends were trimmed by 0 bases and 0 bases, with 15 bases remaining between them. CDR3 length: 17 residues. This CDR3 is CAWSVGSASISGNTIYF. The CDR3 DNA is TGTGCCTGGAGTGTTGGTTCCGCGTCGATCTCTGGAAACACCATATATTTT.

This clonotype was counted only a few times. The gene calls are TRBV5-1 and TRBJ2-1, with D tentatively TRBD1 or TRBD2 (6 bases each). Looked up from germline, CDR1 is SGHRS and CDR2 is YFSETQ. There are 17 residues in the CDR3. V lost 2 bases to trimming and J lost 3 bases, with 18 bases between them. The CDR3 DNA reads as TGCGCCAGCAGCTTAGGTGTGGGGGGCCCGATCTACAATGAGCAGTTCTTC. Encoded protein: CASSLGVGGPIYNEQFF.

The chain carries TRBV7-9 and TRBJ2-3; 8 bases are a match to TRBD1. This CDR3 spans 15 amino acids. J lost 3 bases, V lost 3 bases, and 5 bases had no gene match. CDR1 and CDR2 (germline): SEHNR, FQNEAQ (reference sequence). CDR3 loop: CASSLGQATTDTQYF. As DNA, the CDR3 is TGTGCCAGCAGCTTGGGACAGGCGACAACAGATACGCAGTATTTT.

The chain joins TRBV7-2 to TRBJ1-2; 7 positions agree with TRBD1. V was clipped by 5 bases and J by 3 bases; unmatched bases: 6. The germline V gene encodes CDR1 SGHTA and CDR2 FQGNSA. CDR3 size: 14 residues. The CDR3 bases are TGTGCCAGCAGCATCACAGGGGCGGACTATGGCTACACCTTC. Protein product: CASSITGADYGYTF.

The chain carries TRBV7-2 and TRBJ2-7; the match to TRBD2 covers 7 bases. Germline lookup yields CDR1 SGHTA and CDR2 FQGNSA. V gave up 6 bases and J gave up 5 bases; unmatched junction bases: 10. There are 14 residues in the CDR3. The CDR3 nucleotides read TGTGCCAGCAGGGACAAAGGCGGGGGTAACGAGCAGTACTTC. This translates into CASRDKGGGNEQYF.

This clonotype has a handful of counts. The chain joins TRBV6-2 or TRBV6-3 to TRBJ2-7, with D possibly being TRBD1 or TRBD2 (5 bases each). The germline V gene encodes CDR1 MNHEY and CDR2 SVGEGT. Trimming removed 7 bases at V and 0 bases at J, with 16 bases between. The CDR3 is 15 amino acids. The CDR3 loop is CASNKGTTSSYEQYF. The DNA of the CDR3 is TGTGCCAGCAATAAAGGGACCACGAGCTCCTACGAGCAGTACTTC.

The chain links TRBV5-1 to TRBJ2-3, with TRBD2 matching over 10 bases. Germline V gives CDR1 SGHRS, CDR2 YFSETQ. Trimming cost V 1 base and J 4 bases; bases outside gene matches: 6. The CDR3 is 16 residues long. In nucleotides, the CDR3 is TGCGCCAGCAGCTTGTTGGAGAGCGGGGGGGCAGATACGCAGTATTTT. This codes for CASSLLESGGADTQYF.

This clonotype was counted a few times. The chain employs TRBV4-3 and TRBJ2-3; D unclear. Germline CDR1 and CDR2: LGHNA and YSLEER. This CDR3 has 15 residues. The V end was cut by 3 bases, the J end by 0 bases, with 10 bases between. The CDR3 nucleotides are TGCGCCAGCAGCCAGAAATTCATGAGCACAGATACGCAGTATTTT. Amino acids: CASSQKFMSTDTQYF.

The rearrangement joins TRBV28 to TRBJ1-5; 7 nucleotides agree with TRBD1. Germline V CDR1 and CDR2: MDHEN, SYDVKM. This CDR3 spans 16 amino acids. The V segment lost 5 bases and the J segment 4 bases; nucleotides outside the gene matches: 11. CDR3 sequence: CASSTPGDRPNQPQHF. In DNA, the CDR3 is TGTGCCAGCAGTACACCGGGGGACAGACCTAATCAGCCCCAGCATTTT.

The V gene is TRBV7-2, the J gene TRBJ2-2, with 8 bases identical to TRBD2. Unmatched junction bases numbered 7, after V lost 4 bases and J lost 0 bases. This CDR3 has 17 amino acids. Germline V lookup: CDR1 SGHTA, CDR2 FQGNSA. The CDR3 nucleotides read TGTGCCAGCAGCTCCGGGAGGGTAGCGGCGAACACCGGGGAGCTGTTTTTT. Translation: CASSSGRVAANTGELFF.

The chain employs TRBV30 and TRBJ1-5; TRBD1 agrees at 9 bases. Per the germline V gene, CDR1 is GTSNPN and CDR2 is SVGIG (reference sequence). The CDR3 spans 14 residues. The trim removed 3 bases at V and 4 bases at J, leaving 4 bases unmatched. The CDR3 loop is CAWSAGTGNQPQHF. The CDR3 DNA follows: TGTGCCTGGAGCGCCGGGACAGGGAATCAGCCCCAGCATTTT.

J is TRBJ2-5 and V is TRBV6-1; possible D gene TRBD1, 5 bases. This CDR3 spans 16 amino acids. Trimming pared 2 bases from V and 2 bases from J, leaving 15 bases between. Looked up from germline, CDR1 is MNHNS and CDR2 is SASEGT. The CDR3 loop is CASSEPPGQGQETQYF. CDR3 in DNA: TGTGCCAGCAGTGAACCCCCGGGCCAGGGTCAAGAGACCCAGTACTTC.

The chain employs TRBV30 and TRBJ2-3; D is ambiguous. This CDR3 has 13 amino acids. Germline-derived CDR1 and CDR2 are GTSNPN and SVGIG (reference sequence). Deletions cut 3 bases from V and 3 bases from J, with 10 bases between. DNA of the CDR3: TGTGCCTGGAGCCCTACGGCTACAGATACGCAGTATTTT. Translating it yields CAWSPTATDTQYF.

The gene calls are TRBV12-3 or TRBV12-4 and TRBJ1-6, with unresolved D. With 4 bases removed from V and 0 bases from J, the gap between germline ends came to 22 bases. The CDR3 totals 20 residues. CDR3 sequence: CASSWIPGGRDSSYNSPLHF. CDR3 sequence (DNA): TGTGCCAGCAGTTGGATCCCAGGCGGGAGAGATAGCTCCTATAATTCACCCCTCCACTTT.

This clonotype has more than one count but fewer than ten. The gene calls are TRBV6-5 and TRBJ1-1; no definite D call. V lost 2 bases and J lost 5, with 9 bases in between. The germline CDR1 and CDR2 sequences are MNHEY and SVGAGI. The CDR3 contains 13 residues. CDR3 nucleotides: TGTGCCAGCAGTTACCGAGGTTTGACTGAAGCTTTCTTT. Protein sequence: CASSYRGLTEAFF.

The chain employs TRBV5-1 and TRBJ2-3, with 14 bases that match TRBD2. The germline V gene has CDR1 SGHRS and CDR2 YFSETQ. CDR3 size: 20 residues. V lost 3 bases to trimming and J lost 6 bases; unmatched junction nucleotides: 18. CDR3 sequence: CASSSPPTSGGAGVLDTQYF. The CDR3 region has the DNA TGCGCCAGCAGCTCACCACCGACTAGCGGGGGGGCCGGAGTCTTGGATACGCAGTATTTT.

This clonotype was picked up a small number of times. CDR3 protein: CASPNPGGADTQYF. The CDR3 nucleotides are TGTGCCAGCCCTAACCCCGGCGGGGCAGATACGCAGTATTTT. V gene TRBV7-9 combines with J gene TRBJ2-3; maybe TRBD2 (6 bases). The germline V gene has CDR1 SEHNR and CDR2 FQNEAQ (reference sequence). This CDR3 spans 14 amino acids. V was pared by 8 bases and J by 4 bases, with 16 bases between.

This clonotype was detected only a few times. This sequence joins TRBV6-5 and TRBJ1-2; D call uncertain. Germline V lookup: CDR1 MNHEY, CDR2 SVGAGI. With 0 bases removed from V and 8 bases from J, the gap between germline ends came to 10 bases. The length of the CDR3 is 13 residues. As DNA, the CDR3 is TGTGCCAGCAGTTACTCGCACGGAGCAGGCTACACCTTC. Its protein is CASSYSHGAGYTF.

This clonotype was recorded once. The rearrangement links TRBV10-3 to TRBJ2-5, with 8 bases lining up with TRBD2. This CDR3 has 12 residues. Germline loops: CDR1 ENHRY, CDR2 SYGVKD. V lost 11 bases and J lost 5; bases outside the gene matches: 7. The CDR3 loop is CAAGLARETQYF. The CDR3 DNA reads TGTGCCGCCGGACTAGCCAGGGAGACCCAGTACTTC.

A few counts support this clonotype. The V call is TRBV15, the J call TRBJ2-1; D is unresolved. The V gene lost 3 bases and the J gene lost 1 base, with 10 bases spanning the gap. The CDR3 runs to 15 residues. Per germline, CDR1 LNHNV and CDR2 YYDKDF (reference sequence). The CDR3 region is CATSRRVKSYNEQFF. CDR3 DNA: TGTGCCACCAGCAGGAGAGTGAAATCCTACAATGAGCAGTTCTTC.

This clonotype was observed at least ten times. The CDR3 coding sequence is TGCGCCAGCAGCCAAGATCATCGTCAGCCCCAGCATTTT. It specifies CASSQDHRQPQHF. The V call is TRBV4-1, the J call TRBJ1-5, with unresolved D. Germline V gives CDR1 MGHRA, CDR2 YSYEKL. The germline V and J ends were trimmed by 0 bases and 6 bases, with 6 bases remaining between them. The CDR3 loop spans 13 amino acids.

The table lists this clonotype with many counts. The genes are TRBV5-5 and TRBJ2-5; 9 positions agree with TRBD1. V trimming: 7 bases; J trimming: 4 bases; junction bases outside the gene matches: 8. CDR1 and CDR2 (germline): SGHKS, YYEKEE (reference sequence). The CDR3 totals 14 residues. The CDR3 is CASDGDRAAETQYF. The CDR3 coding sequence is TGTGCCAGCGACGGGGACAGGGCGGCAGAGACCCAGTACTTC.

This clonotype has more than one count but fewer than ten. In DNA, the CDR3 is TGTGCCAGCAGCTTATCTCAGGTCACCGGGGAGCTGTTTTTT. The encoded protein is CASSLSQVTGELFF. The chain is built from TRBV7-2 and TRBJ2-2; D is unresolved. The V gene's germline CDR1 is SGHTA and CDR2 FQGNSA. Trimming cost V 2 bases and J 4 bases, with 8 bases left between them. CDR3 size: 14 residues.

The gene calls are TRBV6-5 and TRBJ1-1; 7 bases map to TRBD1. This CDR3 has 14 amino acids. In germline, CDR1 is MNHEY, CDR2 SVGAGI. V gave up 5 bases and J gave up 3 bases; unmatched junction bases: 6. CDR3 loop: CASSPRGWDTEAFF. CDR3 DNA: TGTGCCAGCAGTCCCAGGGGGTGGGACACTGAAGCTTTCTTT.